A single sample is the source of the 23 T cell receptor beta chains below, sequenced in a study of cytomegalovirus exposure and HLA in healthy donors (dated by TCRdb to about 2017). Preparation of the library involved the immunoSEQ multiplex PCR assay. What TCRdb holds here is the immuneACCESS table cut down to in-frame rearrangements. Part of the clones is not present; checked against another copy, under half of the missing clones reflect an unresolved V gene, and the others are unexplained. The sample records 100,000 to 150,000 clones, around nine tenths of which are singletons. The leading ten clones occupy roughly 1.4% of the sample. What was sequenced was PBMCs. Every receptor here comes from a man younger than 40 in good health and CMV-seronegative.

The chain has TRBV9 and TRBJ2-4; tentatively, D is TRBD1 (6 bases). Germline CDR1 SGDLS, CDR2 YYNGEE. This CDR3 is built from 16 residues. V lost 0 bases, J lost 0 bases, and 10 bases lay in between. The CDR3 here is CASSVGTDLAKNIQYF. For the CDR3, the DNA is TGTGCCAGCAGCGTAGGGACAGATTTAGCCAAAAACATTCAGTACTTC.

This sequence joins TRBV2 and TRBJ2-1; 11 positions match TRBD2. CDR1 and CDR2 (germline): SNHLY, FYNNEI. The CDR3 has 18 amino acids. J lost 6 bases, V lost 6 bases, and 16 bases had no gene match. The CDR3 bases are TGTGCCAGCAGGTGGTCACTAGCGGGAGTCCGGGAGGCCAATGAGCAGTTCTTC. This translates into CASRWSLAGVREANEQFF.

This sequence joins TRBV30 and TRBJ1-2, with TRBD1 as a possible D gene (6 bases). Trimming left V 5 bases short and J 0 bases short, with 25 bases between. This CDR3 is built from 18 residues. Germline CDR1 GTSNPN, CDR2 SVGIG (reference sequence). This CDR3 is CAWGDNLWDTSSNYGYTF. For the CDR3, the DNA is TGTGCCTGGGGTGATAACCTATGGGACACATCCTCTAACTATGGCTACACCTTC.

The rearrangement uses TRBV7-2 and TRBJ1-1, with 9 bases lining up with TRBD1. Trimming at V came to 3 bases and at J to 10 bases, leaving 3 bases not matched to a gene. The length of the CDR3 is 12 residues. Germline V CDR1 and CDR2: SGHTA, FQGNSA. The CDR3 DNA is TGTGCCAGCAGCTTGAGGACAGGGGTAGCTTTCTTT. Its translation: CASSLRTGVAFF. The variable domain in full, completed from reference TRBV7-2 and TRBJ1-1, reads GAGVSQSPSNKVTEKGKDVELRCDPISGHTALYWYRQSLGQGLEFLIYFQGNSAPDKSGLPSDRFSAERTGGSVSTLTIQRTQQEDSAVYLCASSLRTGVAFFGQGTRLTVV.

The chain links TRBV15 to TRBJ1-1; D remains ambiguous. Trimming left V 6 bases short and J 1 base short, with 9 bases between. CDR1 LNHNV and CDR2 YYDKDF come from the germline V gene (reference sequence). The CDR3 extends over 13 amino acids. In DNA form, the CDR3 reads TGTGCCACCAGGAATAGCCAGAACACTGAAGCTTTCTTT. Its protein product is CATRNSQNTEAFF.

The chain carries TRBV11-2 and TRBJ2-1, with 8 bases identical to TRBD2. The length of the CDR3 is 13 residues. V was clipped by 5 bases and J by 8 bases; unmatched bases: 5. The germline V gene has CDR1 SGHAT and CDR2 FQNNGV. CDR3 in DNA: TGTGCCAGCAGCCTGACTAGCGTTCATGAGCAGTTCTTC. As protein: CASSLTSVHEQFF.

In nucleotides, the CDR3 is TGTGCCAGCAGTTCCCCGGACAGAGGAGGTCGAGAGACCCAGTACTTC. Its translation is CASSSPDRGGRETQYF. The rearrangement uses TRBV6-6 and TRBJ2-5, with D maybe TRBD1 (6 bases). The CDR3 runs to 16 residues. With 4 bases removed from V and 4 bases from J, the gap between germline ends came to 19 bases. Looked up from germline, CDR1 is MNHNY and CDR2 is SVGAGI (reference sequence).

The V gene is TRBV5-4, the J gene TRBJ1-2, with D possibly TRBD1 on 6 matching bases. V was shortened by 4 bases and J by 3 bases, with 13 bases between the two germline ends. CDR1 and CDR2 from the germline V gene are SGHNT and YYREEE (reference sequence). This CDR3 has 14 amino acids. The CDR3 bases are TGTGCCAGCAGCCTTAGGGGGTCCGACTATGGCTACACCTTC. Amino acids: CASSLRGSDYGYTF.

The chain couples TRBV25-1 to TRBJ2-7, with a possible D match to TRBD2 (5 bases). Germline-derived CDR1 and CDR2 are MGHDK and SYGVNS. This CDR3 spans 16 amino acids. Between the trimmed V and J ends, which lost 1 base and 3 bases, there was a span of 16 bases. As DNA, the CDR3 is TGTGCCAGCAGTGAATCTGGGGTCTGGCGGGTCTACGAGCAGTACTTC. It translates to CASSESGVWRVYEQYF.

Here the CDR3 reads CSRLAGDDTQYF. The DNA for the CDR3 is TGCAGCCGACTAGCGGGAGACGATACGCAGTATTTT. This chain uses TRBV29-1 with TRBJ2-3, with 12 bases matching TRBD2. From germline, CDR1 is SQVTM and CDR2 ANQGSEA. With V trimmed by 8 bases and J by 6 bases, 3 bases remained unmatched. This CDR3 spans 12 amino acids.

The rearrangement joins TRBV25-1 to TRBJ1-1; D is perhaps TRBD1 (5 bases). Germline V gene lookup returns CDR1 MGHDK and CDR2 SYGVNS. The V end was cut by 8 bases, the J end by 5 bases, with 9 bases between. The CDR3 spans 11 residues. The CDR3: CASRGGTEAFF. In DNA, the CDR3 is TGTGCCAGCCGGGGGGGAACTGAAGCTTTCTTT.

The V call is TRBV30, the J call TRBJ1-2; 7 bases match TRBD1. Germline CDR1 GTSNPN, CDR2 SVGIG (reference sequence). The CDR3 has 16 amino acids. V lost 1 base to trimming and J lost 4 bases; unmatched junction nucleotides: 12. CDR3 nucleotide sequence: TGTGCCTGGAGTGGACAGGGTGAAGGGATCAGCTATGGCTACACCTTC. It codes for CAWSGQGEGISYGYTF.

The V gene is TRBV11-3, the J gene TRBJ2-1; D gene uncertain. V lost 5 bases and J lost 7, with 6 bases in between. The CDR3 is made up of 11 amino acids. Germline assignment: CDR1 SGHNT and CDR2 YENEEA. The CDR3 here is CASSVQNEQFF. CDR3 DNA sequence: TGTGCCAGCAGCGTACAGAATGAGCAGTTCTTC.

This clone was seen a few times. The rearrangement links TRBV4-1 to TRBJ2-7, with D unresolved. Germline V gives CDR1 MGHRA, CDR2 YSYEKL. There are 13 residues in the CDR3. V gave up 1 base and J gave up 4 bases, with 8 bases separating them. The CDR3 region is CASSQAERYEQYF. The CDR3 DNA is TGCGCCAGCAGCCAAGCTGAGCGATACGAGCAGTACTTC.

The CDR3 spells CASSFRERQNSGANVLTF. The CDR3 DNA sequence: TGTGCCAGCAGCTTTCGAGAGAGACAAAACTCTGGGGCCAACGTCCTGACTTTC. The chain combines TRBV5-5 with TRBJ2-6, with D unresolved. V shed 2 bases and J shed 0 bases, with 15 bases lying between them. The germline CDR1 and CDR2 sequences are SGHKS and YYEKEE (reference sequence). This CDR3 spans 18 amino acids.

J is TRBJ2-7 and V is TRBV19; 7 bases agree with TRBD1. There are 14 residues in the CDR3. V shed 4 bases, J shed 2 bases, and the junction held 5 bases outside the gene matches. Germline V gene data show CDR1 as LNHDA and CDR2 as SQIVND (reference sequence). The CDR3 region has the DNA TGTGCCAGTAGTACCTACGGGACAGCCTACGAGCAGTACTTC. Its translation is CASSTYGTAYEQYF.

The chain employs TRBV30 and TRBJ2-1, with D possibly being TRBD2 (6 bases). V was shortened by 1 base and J by 0 bases, with 10 bases between the two germline ends. The CDR3 sequence is 15 residues long. CDR1 is GTSNPN, CDR2 SVGIG, per germline (reference sequence). Here the CDR3 DNA reads TGTGCCTGGAGTGGAGGCGGGACCTCCTACAATGAGCAGTTCTTC. Its translation is CAWSGGGTSYNEQFF.

This chain connects TRBV14 to TRBJ2-3; D unresolved. The CDR3 consists of 17 residues. V dropped 0 bases and J dropped 4 bases, with 17 bases sitting between them. The V gene's germline CDR1 is SGHDN and CDR2 FVKESK. The CDR3 here is CASSQDLAIRGADTQYF. CDR3 nucleotides: TGTGCCAGCAGCCAAGATTTGGCCATTCGAGGAGCAGATACGCAGTATTTT.

The chain couples TRBV18 to TRBJ2-5; unclear D gene. The CDR3 is made up of 13 amino acids. Germline loops: CDR1 KGHSH, CDR2 LQKENI. V was cut by 4 bases and J by 5 bases, with 11 bases left in between. CDR3 loop: CASSLSIAETQYF. CDR3 bases: TGTGCCAGCTCACTTTCTATAGCTGAGACCCAGTACTTC.

The CDR3 bases are TGTGCCAGCAGCCAGGGATACAATGAGCAGTTCTTC. Translation gives CASSQGYNEQFF. The chain is built from TRBV6-5 and TRBJ2-1, with D perhaps matching TRBD1 (5 bases). In germline, CDR1 is MNHEY, CDR2 SVGAGI. The V end was cut by 6 bases, the J end by 4 bases, with 7 bases between. The CDR3 loop spans 12 amino acids.

The CDR3 loop is CASSVGRAGSTEAFF. The CDR3, as DNA: TGTGCCAGCAGTGTCGGGAGGGCAGGGAGCACTGAAGCTTTCTTT. The rearrangement joins TRBV6-1 to TRBJ1-1; perhaps TRBD1 as D (5 bases). The V gene lost 4 bases and the J gene lost 4 bases, with 16 bases spanning the gap. Germline CDR1 MNHNS, CDR2 SASEGT. CDR3 length: 15 amino acids.

This clone was seen only a few times. The chain couples TRBV19 to TRBJ1-2, with TRBD1 identical over 9 bases. J gave up 6 bases and V 8 bases, and 4 bases lay outside the gene matches. The CDR3 loop spans 12 amino acids. Germline-derived CDR1 and CDR2 are LNHDA and SQIVND (reference sequence). In nucleotides, the CDR3 is TGTGCCAGTTCCGGGACAGGGCATGGCTACACCTTC. This gives the protein CASSGTGHGYTF.

This sequence joins TRBV6-4 and TRBJ2-1, with 7 bases aligning to TRBD2. The CDR3 totals 16 residues. The ends lost 4 bases at V and 0 bases at J; junction bases unmatched: 6. Germline V gene sequence: CDR1 MRHNA, CDR2 SNTAGT. The CDR3 sequence: CASSASSGSSYNEQFF. CDR3 in DNA: TGTGCCAGCAGTGCCTCTAGCGGTAGCTCCTACAATGAGCAGTTCTTC.